The 19 T cell receptor beta chains in this list originate from one sample, sequenced in a study of tumor-infiltrating lymphocytes in primary liver carcinoma. Co-extraction of RNA and DNA was performed on roughly 20-34 mg of unsorted bulk tissue. A constant-region primer served to make TCR beta cDNA from around 540 ng total RNA. Generation of the TCR beta libraries relied on three nested multiplex PCR rounds using slightly modified ARM-PCR. With TRBV1-TRBV30 forward primers and a C-beta reverse primer, the first two PCR rounds were run for around 11 cycles each. TCRdb reprocessed the multiplex PCR reads via MiXCR and lists one record per CDR3 protein. The sample shows about 100,000 distinct CDR3 sequences, about three quarters of them seen only once. The specimen was liver tumor tissue from sampling region 5. The subset here: tumor region T5, tumor centre. The source is an older woman with primary liver carcinoma and hepatitis B virus infection.

V gene TRBV7-9 combines with J gene TRBJ2-4, with D perhaps matching TRBD1 or TRBD2 (5 bases each). Germline CDR1 SEHNR, CDR2 FQNEAQ (reference sequence). This CDR3 spans 15 amino acids. V was trimmed by 10 bases and J by 1 base, leaving 17 bases between them. The chain's CDR3 is CANSSEGIAKNIQYF. The CDR3 nucleotides are TGTGCCAACAGTTCCGAGGGGATTGCCAAAAACATTCAGTACTTC.

As concerns this clonotype: This likely comes from a read error, as the CDR3 has no conserved phenylalanine or tryptophan at its end. CDR3 coding DNA: TGTGCTAGCAGCCAAGTTGGGAGCGGGGGGGTCACAGATACGCAGTATCTT. This sequence encodes CASSQVGSGGVTDTQYL. The rearrangement uses TRBV4-2 and TRBJ2-3; 10 bases align to TRBD2. This CDR3 has 17 amino acids. Germline CDR1 reads LGHNA; CDR2 reads YNFKEQ.

Notes on this clonotype: The junction departs from the called germline gene at one end, perhaps through a read error. CDR3 in DNA: TGTGCCATCAGTTTAGTACAGGGTGGTGGCTATGAGCAGTTCTTC. Translated, it gives CAISLVQGGGYEQFF. J is TRBJ2-1 and V is TRBV12-3 or TRBV12-4; TRBD1 is a possible D gene (6 bases). The CDR3 sequence is 15 residues long.

On this clonotype itself: One end of the junction does not line up with germline, which may come from a read error. The rearrangement joins TRBV4-2 to TRBJ2-2, with 9 bases identical to TRBD2. The germline V gene encodes CDR1 LGHNA and CDR2 YNFKEQ. The CDR3 is made up of 18 amino acids. Here the CDR3 reads CVSSQAFRAGGVTRELFF. The CDR3 DNA reads TGTGTCAGCAGCCAAGCGTTCCGAGCGGGAGGCGTTACCAGGGAGCTATTTTTT.

With respect to this clonotype: Likely a read error: the CDR3 ends without its conserved phenylalanine or tryptophan. The chain couples TRBV11-3 to TRBJ2-2; D is uncertain. CDR1 and CDR2 from the germline V gene are SGHNT and YENEEA. This CDR3 contains 14 residues. The V end lost 6 bases, the J end lost 8 bases, and 16 bases lay between the germline ends. CDR3 sequence: CASRGIRATGELFL. CDR3 coding DNA: TGTGCCAGCAGGGGAATTAGGGCGACTGGGGAGCTGTTTTTA.

This chain joins TRBV28 and TRBJ1-2; no firm D call. This CDR3 is built from 16 residues. Germline-derived CDR1 and CDR2 are MDHEN and SYDVKM. Trimming shortened V by 5 bases and J by 7 bases, and 23 bases separated the two germline ends. This CDR3 reads CASSLRDTSVIRGYTF. CDR3 in DNA: TGTGCCAGCAGTCTACGGGATACCTCGGTAATTCGTGGCTACACCTTC.

The J gene is TRBJ2-3, the V gene TRBV29-1, with TRBD1 as a possible D gene (5 bases). The germline V gene encodes CDR1 SQVTM and CDR2 ANQGSEA. CDR3 length: 10 residues. Trimming cost V 4 bases and J 11 bases, with 10 bases left between them. CDR3 region: CSVGRGVQYF. The DNA for the CDR3 is TGCAGCGTTGGTAGGGGTGTGCAGTATTTT.

This clonotype was seen ten or more times. It may be a read error: a sequence one base away is much more abundant. The CDR3 sequence: CSIERDGDTQYF. In DNA, the CDR3 is TGCAGCATTGAAAGGGACGGAGATACGCAGTATTTT. This chain joins TRBV29-1 and TRBJ2-3; D is tentatively TRBD1 or TRBD2 (5 bases each). CDR3 size: 12 residues. Germline loops: CDR1 SQVTM, CDR2 ANQGSEA.

Worth noting for this clonotype: Just one base apart from a much larger clone, this may be a read error. This chain joins TRBV6-5 and TRBJ2-6, with D unclear. This CDR3 contains 18 residues. Germline CDR1 MNHEY, CDR2 SVGAGI. The CDR3 sequence is CASSYSSIGISRANVLTF. The CDR3 DNA follows: TGTGCCAGCAGTTACTCGAGTATAGGGATCTCTAGGGCCAACGTCCTGACTTTC.

Points on this clonotype: Likely a read error: the CDR3 ends without its conserved phenylalanine or tryptophan. The rearrangement uses TRBV4-1 and TRBJ1-5; 7 bases line up with TRBD1. V dropped 8 bases and J dropped 4; count of bases not matched to a gene: 17. The length of the CDR3 is 17 residues. Germline CDR1 and CDR2: MGHRA and YSYEKL. The CDR3 sequence: CASCPRQGVTLNQPQHL. The CDR3 DNA follows: TGCGCCAGCTGCCCTCGACAGGGAGTAACCCTTAATCAGCCCCAGCATCTT.

This clonotype has just a few counts. This chain links TRBV11-2 with TRBJ2-2; 9 bases align to TRBD1. The V and J ends lost 7 bases and 6 bases, in that order; junction bases with no gene match: 9. Germline V gene lookup returns CDR1 SGHAT and CDR2 FQNNGV. The CDR3 consists of 15 residues. Here the CDR3 DNA reads TGTGCCAGCAACACCTCGACAGGGGGGGCCGGGGAGCTGTTTTTT. Its protein is CASNTSTGGAGELFF.

This clonotype came up many times. CDR3 DNA: TGTGCCAGCAGTTGGCCCGGGACAGGGGAGGGCTACACCTTC. Protein: CASSWPGTGEGYTF. This chain links TRBV28 with TRBJ1-2; 10 bases align to TRBD1. V was pared by 4 bases and J by 8 bases, with 7 bases of the junction left unmatched. This CDR3 is 14 amino acids long. CDR1 MDHEN and CDR2 SYDVKM come from the germline V gene.

Details on this clonotype: One end of the junction fails to match germline, which may point to a read error. The J gene is TRBJ2-3, the V gene TRBV6-6; D not certain. Germline-derived CDR1 and CDR2 are MNHNY and SVGAGI (reference sequence). This CDR3 has 12 residues. DNA of the CDR3: TGTGCCAACAGTTTGGGCCCAGATACGCAGTATTTT. This codes for CANSLGPDTQYF.

Many counts were recorded for this clonotype. CDR3 in DNA: TGTGCCAGCAGCTCTCGGGGCACAGATACGCAGTATTTT. It is translated as CASSSRGTDTQYF. This chain connects TRBV7-8 to TRBJ2-3; unclear D gene. V was cut by 4 bases and J by 1 base, with 6 bases left in between. The CDR3 length is 13 residues. Germline CDR1 SGHVS, CDR2 FQNEAQ.

Comment on this clonotype: This may stem from a read error, because a much larger clone lies one nucleotide away. In DNA, the CDR3 is TGTGCCAGCAGCAAGACTATGAATGAGCAGCTCTTC. Amino acid sequence: CASSKTMNEQLF. The rearrangement uses TRBV13 and TRBJ2-1; a possible D gene is TRBD2 (5 bases). The V gene's germline CDR1 is PRHDT and CDR2 FYEKMQ (reference sequence). This CDR3 contains 12 residues.

The V and J genes are TRBV11-2 and TRBJ2-1; tentative D call: TRBD1 (6 bases). There are 18 residues in the CDR3. V lost 5 bases and J lost 6, with 26 bases in between. Germline V gives CDR1 SGHAT, CDR2 FQNNGV. In DNA, the CDR3 is TGTGCCAGCAGCAAAACCAACAGGGTCAGTATGCCGTCCAATGAGCAGTTCTTC. Translation: CASSKTNRVSMPSNEQFF.

Turning to this clonotype: The missing conserved phenylalanine or tryptophan at the end of this CDR3 makes a read error likely. The genes are TRBV6-7 and TRBJ2-2; tentative D call: TRBD2 (5 bases). TRBV6-7 is marked as an open reading frame, function uncertain. CDR3 length: 17 residues. Trimming took 4 bases from V and 4 from J, leaving 19 bases between them. DNA for the CDR3: TGTGCCAGCAGTTTCCCAGTTGGTAGCGAGACCACCGGGGAGCTGTTTTCC. This encodes CASSFPVGSETTGELFS.

For this clonotype: The junction does not match germline at one end; this may be a read error. The chain uses TRBV5-1 and TRBJ2-7; TRBD1 or TRBD2 may be the D gene (6 bases each). Germline CDR1 and CDR2: SGHRS and YFSETQ. The CDR3 has 15 amino acids. For the CDR3, the DNA is TGCGCCAGCAGTCGGGGACTGACAGGACTTTACGGGCAGCACTTC. Protein: CASSRGLTGLYGQHF.

As regards this clonotype: A single base separates this from a much larger clone, so it may be a read error. V gene TRBV11-2 combines with J gene TRBJ2-7, with D perhaps TRBD2 (5 bases). The CDR3 extends over 12 amino acids. The germline V gene encodes CDR1 SGHAT and CDR2 FQNNGV. In nucleotides, the CDR3 is TGTACCAGCAGCTTAGAGGGCGGCGAGCAGTACTTC. This sequence encodes CTSSLEGGEQYF.